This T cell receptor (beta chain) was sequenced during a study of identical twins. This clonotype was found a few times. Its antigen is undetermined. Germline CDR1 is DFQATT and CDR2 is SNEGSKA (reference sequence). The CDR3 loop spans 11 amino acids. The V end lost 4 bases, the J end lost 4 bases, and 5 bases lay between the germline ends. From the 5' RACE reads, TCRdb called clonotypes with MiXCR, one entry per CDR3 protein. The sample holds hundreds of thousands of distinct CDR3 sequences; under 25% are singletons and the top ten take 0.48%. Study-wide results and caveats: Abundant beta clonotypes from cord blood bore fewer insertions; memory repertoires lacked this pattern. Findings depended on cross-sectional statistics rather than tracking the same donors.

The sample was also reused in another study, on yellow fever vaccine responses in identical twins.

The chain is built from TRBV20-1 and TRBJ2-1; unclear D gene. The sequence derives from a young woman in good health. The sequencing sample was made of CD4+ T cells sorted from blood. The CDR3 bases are TGCAGTGCTACGCTTTACAATGAGCAGTTCTTC. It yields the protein CSATLYNEQFF.